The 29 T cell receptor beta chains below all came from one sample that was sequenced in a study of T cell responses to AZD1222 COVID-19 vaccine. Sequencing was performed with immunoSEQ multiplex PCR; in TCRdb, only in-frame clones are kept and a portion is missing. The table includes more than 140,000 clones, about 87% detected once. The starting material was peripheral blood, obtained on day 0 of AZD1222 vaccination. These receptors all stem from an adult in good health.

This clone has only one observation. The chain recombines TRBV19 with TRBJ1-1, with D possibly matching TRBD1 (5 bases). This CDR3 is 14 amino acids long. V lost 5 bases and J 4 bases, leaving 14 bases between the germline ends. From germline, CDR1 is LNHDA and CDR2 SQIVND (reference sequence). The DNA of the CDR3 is TGTGCCAGTAGTTGGCCCCTGGGGGGCACTGAAGCTTTCTTT. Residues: CASSWPLGGTEAFF.

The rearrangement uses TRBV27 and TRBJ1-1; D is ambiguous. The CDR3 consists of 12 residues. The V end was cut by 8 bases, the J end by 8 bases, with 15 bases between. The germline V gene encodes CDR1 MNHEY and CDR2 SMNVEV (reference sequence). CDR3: CASGLTAQEAFF. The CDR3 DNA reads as TGTGCCAGCGGACTAACGGCTCAGGAAGCTTTCTTT.

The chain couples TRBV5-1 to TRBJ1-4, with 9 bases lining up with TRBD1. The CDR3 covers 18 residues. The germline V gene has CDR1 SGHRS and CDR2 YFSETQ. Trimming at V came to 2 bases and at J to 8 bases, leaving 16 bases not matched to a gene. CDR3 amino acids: CASSFGLSTGTGREKLFF. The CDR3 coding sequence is TGCGCCAGCAGCTTCGGTTTAAGTACCGGGACAGGGCGGGAAAAACTGTTTTTT.

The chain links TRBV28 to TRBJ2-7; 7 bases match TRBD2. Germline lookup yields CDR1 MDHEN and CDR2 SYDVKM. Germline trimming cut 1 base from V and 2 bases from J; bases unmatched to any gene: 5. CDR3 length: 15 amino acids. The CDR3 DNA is TGTGCCAGCAGTTTATTTCTGGGACTAACCTACGAGCAGTACTTC. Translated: CASSLFLGLTYEQYF.

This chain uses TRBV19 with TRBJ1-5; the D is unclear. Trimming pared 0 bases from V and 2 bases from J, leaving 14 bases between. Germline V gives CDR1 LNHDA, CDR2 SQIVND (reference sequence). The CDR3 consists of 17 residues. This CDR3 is CASSIDFGLTRNQPQHF. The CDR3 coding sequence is TGTGCCAGTAGTATAGATTTCGGCCTCACGCGCAATCAGCCCCAGCATTTT.

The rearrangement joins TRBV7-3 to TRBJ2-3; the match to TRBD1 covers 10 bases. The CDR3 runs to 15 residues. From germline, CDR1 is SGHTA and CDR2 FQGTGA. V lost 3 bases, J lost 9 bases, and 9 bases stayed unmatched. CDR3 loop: CASSFGTGEGITQYF. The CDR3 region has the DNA TGTGCCAGCAGCTTCGGGACAGGGGAGGGGATAACGCAGTATTTT.

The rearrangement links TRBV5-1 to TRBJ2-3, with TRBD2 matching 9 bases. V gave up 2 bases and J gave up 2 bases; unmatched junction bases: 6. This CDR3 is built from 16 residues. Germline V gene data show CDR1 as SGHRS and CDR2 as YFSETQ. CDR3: CASSLSSGTVTDTQYF. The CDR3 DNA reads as TGCGCCAGCAGCTTATCTAGCGGGACGGTCACAGATACGCAGTATTTT.

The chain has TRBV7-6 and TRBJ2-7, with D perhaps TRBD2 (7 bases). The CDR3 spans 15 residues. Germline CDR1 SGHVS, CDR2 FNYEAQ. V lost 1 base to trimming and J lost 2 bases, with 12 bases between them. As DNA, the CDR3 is TGTGCCAGCAGCTTAGGGAGGGGGGGGCCCTACGAGCAGTACTTC. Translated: CASSLGRGGPYEQYF.

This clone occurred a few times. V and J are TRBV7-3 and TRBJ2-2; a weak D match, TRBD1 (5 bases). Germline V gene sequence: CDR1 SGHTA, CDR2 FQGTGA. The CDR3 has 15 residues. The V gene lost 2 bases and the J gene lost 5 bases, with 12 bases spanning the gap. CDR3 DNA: TGTGCCAGCAGCTTAGACAGAATGGGGACCGGGGAGCTGTTTTTT. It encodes CASSLDRMGTGELFF.

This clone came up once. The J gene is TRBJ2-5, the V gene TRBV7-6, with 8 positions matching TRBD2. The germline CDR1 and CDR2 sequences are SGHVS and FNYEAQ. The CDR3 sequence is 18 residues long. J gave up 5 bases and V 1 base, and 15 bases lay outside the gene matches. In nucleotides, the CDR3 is TGTGCCAGCAGCTTAGAAGCGAGCGGGAGTCTCTCCGTGGAGACCCAGTACTTC. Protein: CASSLEASGSLSVETQYF. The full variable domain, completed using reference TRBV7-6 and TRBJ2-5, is GAGVSQSPRYKVTKRGQDVALRCDPISGHVSLYWYRQALGQGPEFLTYFNYEAQQDKSGLPNDRFSAERPEGSISTLTIQRTEQRDSAMYRCASSLEASGSLSVETQYFGPGTRLLVL.

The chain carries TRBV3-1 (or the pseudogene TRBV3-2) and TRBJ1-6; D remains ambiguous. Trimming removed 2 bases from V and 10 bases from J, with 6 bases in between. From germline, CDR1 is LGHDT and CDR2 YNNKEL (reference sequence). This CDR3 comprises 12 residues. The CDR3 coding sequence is TGTGCCAGCAGCCAAAACAAGTCACCCCTCCACTTT. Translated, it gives CASSQNKSPLHF.

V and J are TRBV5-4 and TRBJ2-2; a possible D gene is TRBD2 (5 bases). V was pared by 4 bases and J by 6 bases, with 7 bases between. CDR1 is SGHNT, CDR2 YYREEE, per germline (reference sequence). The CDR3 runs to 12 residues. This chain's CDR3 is CASSLAAGELFF. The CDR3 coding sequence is TGTGCCAGCAGCCTAGCCGCCGGGGAGCTGTTTTTT.

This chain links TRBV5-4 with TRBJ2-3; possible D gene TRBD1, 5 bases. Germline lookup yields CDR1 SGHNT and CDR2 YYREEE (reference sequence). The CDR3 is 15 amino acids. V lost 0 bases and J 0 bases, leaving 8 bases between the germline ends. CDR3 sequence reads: CASSLGTPSTDTQYF. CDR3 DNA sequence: TGTGCCAGCAGCTTGGGGACACCTAGCACAGATACGCAGTATTTT. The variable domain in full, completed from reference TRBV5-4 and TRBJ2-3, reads ETGVTQSPTHLIKTRGQQVTLRCSSQSGHNTVSWYQQALGQGPQFIFQYYREEENGRGNFPPRFSGLQFPNYSSELNVNALELDDSALYLCASSLGTPSTDTQYFGPGTRLTVL.

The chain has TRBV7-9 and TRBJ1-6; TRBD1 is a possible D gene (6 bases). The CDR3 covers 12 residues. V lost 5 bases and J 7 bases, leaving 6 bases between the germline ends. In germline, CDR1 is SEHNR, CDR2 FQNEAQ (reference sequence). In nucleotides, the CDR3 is TGTGCCAGCAGCGGACAGAATTCACCCCTCCACTTT. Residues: CASSGQNSPLHF.

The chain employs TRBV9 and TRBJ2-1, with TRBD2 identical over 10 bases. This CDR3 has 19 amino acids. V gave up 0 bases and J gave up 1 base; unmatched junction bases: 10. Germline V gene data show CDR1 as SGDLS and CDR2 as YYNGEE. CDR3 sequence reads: CASSVAAGGNPPSYNEQFF. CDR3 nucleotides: TGTGCCAGCAGCGTAGCAGCGGGAGGGAATCCCCCTTCCTACAATGAGCAGTTCTTC.

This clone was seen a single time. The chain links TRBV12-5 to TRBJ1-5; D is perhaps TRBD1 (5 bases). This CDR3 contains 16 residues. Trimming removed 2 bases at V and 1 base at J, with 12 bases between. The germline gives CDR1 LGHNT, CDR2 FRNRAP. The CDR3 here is CASGLSGIRSNQPQHF. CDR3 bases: TGTGCTAGTGGTTTGTCAGGGATAAGGAGCAATCAGCCCCAGCATTTT. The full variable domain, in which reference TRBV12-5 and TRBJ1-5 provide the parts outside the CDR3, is DARVTQTPRHKVTEMGQEVTMRCQPILGHNTVFWYRQTMMQGLELLAYFRNRAPLDDSGMPKDRFSAEMPDATLATLKIQPSEPRDSAVYFCASGLSGIRSNQPQHFGDGTRLSIL.

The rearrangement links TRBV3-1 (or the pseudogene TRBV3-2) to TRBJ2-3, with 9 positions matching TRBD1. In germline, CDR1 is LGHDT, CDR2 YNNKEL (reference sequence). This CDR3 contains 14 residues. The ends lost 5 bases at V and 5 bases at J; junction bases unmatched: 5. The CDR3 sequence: CASSSRDREDTQYF. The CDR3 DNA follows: TGTGCCAGCAGCTCTAGGGACAGGGAAGATACGCAGTATTTT.

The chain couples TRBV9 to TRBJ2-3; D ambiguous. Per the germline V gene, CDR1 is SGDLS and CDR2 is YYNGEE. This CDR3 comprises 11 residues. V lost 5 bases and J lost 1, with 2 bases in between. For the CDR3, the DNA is TGTGCCAGCAGGGGCACAGATACGCAGTATTTT. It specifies CASRGTDTQYF.

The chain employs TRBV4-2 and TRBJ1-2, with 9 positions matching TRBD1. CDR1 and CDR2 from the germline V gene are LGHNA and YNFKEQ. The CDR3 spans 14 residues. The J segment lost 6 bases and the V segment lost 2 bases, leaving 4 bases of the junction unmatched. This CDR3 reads CASSQPTGGHGYTF. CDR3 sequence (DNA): TGTGCCAGCAGCCAACCCACAGGGGGCCATGGCTACACCTTC.

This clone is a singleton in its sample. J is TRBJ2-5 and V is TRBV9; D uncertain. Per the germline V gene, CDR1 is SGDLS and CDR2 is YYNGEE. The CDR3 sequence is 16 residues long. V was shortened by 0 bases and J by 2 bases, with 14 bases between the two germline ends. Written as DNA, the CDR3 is TGTGCCAGCAGCGTAGACCCGGAGAGCTTTCAAGAGACCCAGTACTTC. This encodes CASSVDPESFQETQYF. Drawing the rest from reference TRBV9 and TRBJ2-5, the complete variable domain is DSGVTQTPKHLITATGQRVTLRCSPRSGDLSVYWYQQSLDQGLQFLIQYYNGEERAKGNILERFSAQQFPDLHSELNLSSLELGDSALYFCASSVDPESFQETQYFGPGTRLLVL.

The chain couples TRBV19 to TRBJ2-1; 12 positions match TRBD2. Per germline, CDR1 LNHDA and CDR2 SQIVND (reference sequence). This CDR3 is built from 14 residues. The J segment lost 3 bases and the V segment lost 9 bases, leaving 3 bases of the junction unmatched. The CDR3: CASVTSGSYNEQFF. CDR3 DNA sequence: TGTGCCAGCGTGACTAGCGGGAGCTACAATGAGCAGTTCTTC.

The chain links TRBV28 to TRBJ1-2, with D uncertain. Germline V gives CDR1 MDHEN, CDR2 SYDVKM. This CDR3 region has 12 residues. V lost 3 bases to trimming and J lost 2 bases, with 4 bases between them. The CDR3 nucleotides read TGTGCCAGCAGTTTCCAAAACTATGGCTACACCTTC. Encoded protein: CASSFQNYGYTF.

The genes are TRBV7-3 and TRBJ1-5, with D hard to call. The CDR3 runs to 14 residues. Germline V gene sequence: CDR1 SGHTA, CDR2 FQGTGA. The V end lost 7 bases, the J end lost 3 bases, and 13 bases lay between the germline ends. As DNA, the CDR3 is TGTGCCAGCAAGGACGGGTCAGACAATCAGCCCCAGCATTTT. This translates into CASKDGSDNQPQHF.

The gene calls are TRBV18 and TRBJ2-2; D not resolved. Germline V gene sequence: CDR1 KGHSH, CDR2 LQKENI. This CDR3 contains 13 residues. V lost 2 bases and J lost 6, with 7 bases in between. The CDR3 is CASSPTGAGELFF. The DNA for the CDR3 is TGTGCCAGCTCACCAACGGGTGCCGGGGAGCTGTTTTTT. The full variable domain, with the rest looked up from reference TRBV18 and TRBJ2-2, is NAGVMQNPRHLVRRRGQEARLRCSPMKGHSHVYWYRQLPEEGLKFMVYLQKENIIDESGMPKERFSAEFPKEGPSILRIQQVVRGDSAAYFCASSPTGAGELFFGEGSRLTVL.

CDR3 region: CASSPMGGSFYYGYTF. DNA for the CDR3: TGTGCCAGCAGCCCAATGGGGGGTTCTTTTTACTATGGCTACACCTTC. The chain joins TRBV7-9 to TRBJ1-2, with D perhaps matching TRBD1 (5 bases). The germline gives CDR1 SEHNR, CDR2 FQNEAQ (reference sequence). The V end was cut by 5 bases, the J end by 3 bases, with 19 bases between. The CDR3 is 16 amino acids.

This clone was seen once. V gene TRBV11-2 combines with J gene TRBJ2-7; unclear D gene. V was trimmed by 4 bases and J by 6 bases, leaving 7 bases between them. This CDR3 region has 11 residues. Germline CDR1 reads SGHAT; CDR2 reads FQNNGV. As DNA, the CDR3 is TGTGCCAGCAGCTCCCGTGGCGAGCAGTACTTC. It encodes CASSSRGEQYF.

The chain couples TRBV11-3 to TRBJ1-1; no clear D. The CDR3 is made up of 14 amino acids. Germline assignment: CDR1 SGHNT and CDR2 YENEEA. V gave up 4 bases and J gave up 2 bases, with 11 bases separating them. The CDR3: CASSWWKSNTEAFF. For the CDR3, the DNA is TGTGCCAGCAGCTGGTGGAAGAGTAACACTGAAGCTTTCTTT.

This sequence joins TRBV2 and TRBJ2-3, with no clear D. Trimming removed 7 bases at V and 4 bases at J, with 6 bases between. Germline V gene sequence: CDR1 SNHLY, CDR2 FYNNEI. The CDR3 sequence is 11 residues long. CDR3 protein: CASNLADTQYF. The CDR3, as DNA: TGTGCCAGCAACTTGGCAGATACGCAGTATTTT.

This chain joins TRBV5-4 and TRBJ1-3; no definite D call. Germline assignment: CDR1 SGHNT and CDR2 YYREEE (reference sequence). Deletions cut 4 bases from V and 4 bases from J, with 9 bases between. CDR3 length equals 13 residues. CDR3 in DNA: TGTGCCAGCAGCGGCGGAGGCGGAAACACCATATATTTT. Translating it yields CASSGGGGNTIYF.